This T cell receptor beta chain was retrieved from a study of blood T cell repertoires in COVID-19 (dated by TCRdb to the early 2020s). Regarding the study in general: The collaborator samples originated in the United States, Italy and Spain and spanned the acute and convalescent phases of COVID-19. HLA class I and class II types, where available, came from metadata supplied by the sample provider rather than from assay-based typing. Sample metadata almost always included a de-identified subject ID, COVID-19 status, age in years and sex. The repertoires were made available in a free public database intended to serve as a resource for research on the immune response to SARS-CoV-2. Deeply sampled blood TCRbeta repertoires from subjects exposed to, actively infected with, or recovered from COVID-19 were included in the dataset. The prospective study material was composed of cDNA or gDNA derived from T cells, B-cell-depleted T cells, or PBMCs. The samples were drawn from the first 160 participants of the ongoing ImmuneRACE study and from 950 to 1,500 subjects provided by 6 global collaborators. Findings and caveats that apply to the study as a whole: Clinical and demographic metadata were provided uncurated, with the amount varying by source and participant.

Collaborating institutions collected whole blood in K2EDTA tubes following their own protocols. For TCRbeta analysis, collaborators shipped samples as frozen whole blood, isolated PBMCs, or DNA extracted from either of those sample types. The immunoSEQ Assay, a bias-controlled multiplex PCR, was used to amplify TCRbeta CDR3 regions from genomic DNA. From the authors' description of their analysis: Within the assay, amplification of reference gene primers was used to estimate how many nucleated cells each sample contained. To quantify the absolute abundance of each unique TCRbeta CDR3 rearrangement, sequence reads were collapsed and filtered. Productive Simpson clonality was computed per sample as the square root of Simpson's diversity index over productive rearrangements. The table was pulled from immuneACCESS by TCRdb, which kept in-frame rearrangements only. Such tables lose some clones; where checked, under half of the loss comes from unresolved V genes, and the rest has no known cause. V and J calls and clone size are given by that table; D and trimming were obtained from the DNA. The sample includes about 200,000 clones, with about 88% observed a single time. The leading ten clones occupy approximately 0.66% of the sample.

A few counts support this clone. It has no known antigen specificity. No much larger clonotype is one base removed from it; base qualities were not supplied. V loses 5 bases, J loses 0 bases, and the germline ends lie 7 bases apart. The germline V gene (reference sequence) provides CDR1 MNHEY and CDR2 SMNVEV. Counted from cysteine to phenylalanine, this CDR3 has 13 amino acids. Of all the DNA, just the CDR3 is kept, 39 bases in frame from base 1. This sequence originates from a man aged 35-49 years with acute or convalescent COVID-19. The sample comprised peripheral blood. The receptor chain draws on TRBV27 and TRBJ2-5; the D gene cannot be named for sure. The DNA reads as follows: TGTGCCAGCAGTGTACAGTACCAAGAGACCCAGTACTTC. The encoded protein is CASSVQYQETQYF.